This T cell receptor (beta chain) was recovered during a study of blood T cell repertoires in COVID-19. Study background: The United States, Italy and Spain supplied acute and convalescent COVID-19 samples. PBMCs, B-cell-depleted T cells, or T cells provided the cDNA or gDNA that made up the material.

The authors' processing: Estimation of nucleated cell counts relied on the amplification of reference gene primers. The assay was immunoSEQ multiplex PCR, and TCRdb's table has in-frame clones only and misses some. The D gene and trimming were derived from the DNA, and the V and J assignments and clone size from that table. The sample has around 50,000 clones; 90% are singletons. The CDR3 covers 13 residues. The V end lost 4 bases, the J end lost 3 bases, and 8 bases lay between the germline ends. CDR1 and CDR2 (germline): SGHTA, FQGNSA. The rearrangement links TRBV7-2 to TRBJ2-3, with a tentative D call TRBD2 (6 bases). The source is a man between 65 and 85 years old with active COVID-19. The material sequenced was peripheral blood. CDR3 sequence: CASSSDYTDTQYF. Here the CDR3 DNA reads TGTGCCAGCAGCTCGGACTATACAGATACGCAGTATTTT.